This passage covers 27 T cell receptor beta chains from one sample sequenced in a study of cytomegalovirus exposure and HLA in healthy donors. The PCR ran on 60 Vbeta and 13 Jbeta primers. The protocol was immunoSEQ multiplex PCR, while the TCRdb copy is restricted to in-frame clones and leaves out a portion. The sample yields over 100,000 clones, approximately 78% seen once. The specimen sequenced was PBMCs. The receptors were sampled from a man between 25 and 39 years old in good health and CMV-seropositive.

The V gene is TRBV5-4, the J gene TRBJ2-3; 8 bases are a match to TRBD2. Trimming cost V 4 bases and J 2 bases; bases outside gene matches: 3. The CDR3 totals 14 residues. The germline V gene has CDR1 SGHNT and CDR2 YYREEE (reference sequence). The CDR3 nucleotides read TGTGCCAGCAGCCCCGGACTAGCCACAGATACGCAGTATTTT. Residues: CASSPGLATDTQYF.

This chain links TRBV4-2 with TRBJ2-1; 11 bases align to TRBD2. Germline CDR1 is LGHNA and CDR2 is YNFKEQ. Trimming took 0 bases from V and 12 from J; bases not matched to a gene: 13. The CDR3 is made up of 17 amino acids. This CDR3 is CASSQDPRGQLAGGQFF. The CDR3 DNA reads TGTGCCAGCAGCCAAGACCCCAGGGGGCAGCTAGCGGGGGGGCAGTTCTTC.

This clone was observed a single time. V gene TRBV27 combines with J gene TRBJ1-2; D is unresolved. This CDR3 is 13 amino acids long. The V and J ends lost 2 bases and 4 bases respectively, with 8 bases between them. The germline V gene encodes CDR1 MNHEY and CDR2 SMNVEV (reference sequence). The CDR3 DNA sequence: TGTGCCAGCAGTTTAGGAGGGTTCTATGGCTACACCTTC. Its protein product is CASSLGGFYGYTF.

This rearrangement joins TRBV7-2 to TRBJ2-1; TRBD2 aligns across 10 bases. Germline trimming cut 5 bases from V and 8 bases from J; bases unmatched to any gene: 6. CDR1 SGHTA and CDR2 FQGNSA come from the germline V gene. The CDR3 spans 14 residues. CDR3 sequence: CASSEREGRYEQFF. DNA of the CDR3: TGTGCCAGCAGCGAGCGGGAGGGCCGATATGAGCAGTTCTTC.

The gene calls are TRBV7-9 and TRBJ1-1; D remains ambiguous. Germline CDR1 is SEHNR and CDR2 is FQNEAQ (reference sequence). The CDR3 totals 17 residues. V gave up 3 bases and J gave up 0 bases, with 17 bases separating them. CDR3 amino acids: CASSFSREVAMNTEAFF. CDR3 bases: TGTGCCAGCAGCTTTAGTCGGGAAGTGGCGATGAACACTGAAGCTTTCTTT.

The chain links TRBV19 to TRBJ1-2, with D perhaps TRBD1 (6 bases). V was cut by 3 bases and J by 4 bases, with 9 bases left in between. The CDR3 consists of 13 residues. Germline V CDR1 and CDR2: LNHDA, SQIVND (reference sequence). The DNA of the CDR3 is TGTGCCAGTAGTATCCCGGACAGCTATGGCTACACCTTC. It translates to CASSIPDSYGYTF.

The gene calls are TRBV19 and TRBJ1-5, with 9 bases lining up with TRBD1. V was clipped by 4 bases and J by 10 bases; unmatched bases: 11. The CDR3 is 15 residues long. The germline V gene has CDR1 LNHDA and CDR2 SQIVND (reference sequence). CDR3 sequence reads: CASSKTGTGIGPQHF. CDR3 nucleotides: TGTGCCAGTAGTAAAACTGGGACAGGGATTGGACCCCAGCATTTT. Together with reference TRBV19 and TRBJ1-5, the CDR3 gives the full variable domain: DGGITQSPKYLFRKEGQNVTLSCEQNLNHDAMYWYRQDPGQGLRLIYYSQIVNDFQKGDIAEGYSVSREKKESFPLTVTSAQKNPTAFYLCASSKTGTGIGPQHFGDGTRLSIL.

This chain links TRBV5-1 with TRBJ2-2; D is unclear. Germline V gene lookup returns CDR1 SGHRS and CDR2 YFSETQ. The CDR3 length is 16 residues. V lost 0 bases to trimming and J lost 1 base, with 10 bases between them. Written as DNA, the CDR3 is TGCGCCAGCAGCTTGGGCCTGGTGAGGAACACCGGGGAGCTGTTTTTT. Amino acids: CASSLGLVRNTGELFF.

This chain connects TRBV21-1 to TRBJ2-5; TRBD1 is taken as the D call from the table, unchecked against the DNA. TRBV21-1 is termed a pseudogene. This CDR3 has 13 residues. The CDR3 DNA is TGTGCCAGCAAGGGACACCCTCAAGAGACCCAGTACTTC. Translation gives CASKGHPQETQYF.

This chain uses TRBV27 with TRBJ1-1; D not resolved. The CDR3 consists of 13 residues. The germline CDR1 and CDR2 sequences are MNHEY and SMNVEV (reference sequence). V was clipped by 4 bases and J by 7 bases, with 13 bases between them. The DNA for the CDR3 is TGTGCCAGCAGTTCTCAGAAACCCATTGAAGCTTTCTTT. Protein sequence: CASSSQKPIEAFF.

V is TRBV5-1 and J is TRBJ1-2; no reliable D call. V was trimmed by 1 base and J by 10 bases, leaving 11 bases between them. Germline V gene sequence: CDR1 SGHRS, CDR2 YFSETQ. The CDR3 contains 12 residues. The CDR3 region has the DNA TGCGCCAGCAGCTTGACGGGTGGAGACTACACCTTC. Amino acids: CASSLTGGDYTF.

V usage is TRBV28 and J usage is TRBJ1-3; D not certain. This CDR3 has 14 residues. Trimming removed 3 bases at V and 2 bases at J, with 8 bases between. Germline V gene sequence: CDR1 MDHEN, CDR2 SYDVKM. The CDR3 DNA sequence: TGTGCCAGCAGTTTCCCCCCAGCTGGAAACACCATATATTTT. Translating gives CASSFPPAGNTIYF. Using reference TRBV28 and TRBJ1-3 for the parts outside the CDR3, the full variable domain is DVKVTQSSRYLVKRTGEKVFLECVQDMDHENMFWYRQDPGLGLRLIYFSYDVKMKEKGDIPEGYSVSREKKERFSLILESASTNQTSMYLCASSFPPAGNTIYFGEGSWLTVV.

V and J are TRBV6-5 and TRBJ1-2; D not resolved. V dropped 8 bases and J dropped 2 bases, with 15 bases sitting between them. Germline-derived CDR1 and CDR2 are MNHEY and SVGAGI. This CDR3 is 14 amino acids long. The CDR3 reads CASSNAGSNYGYTF. The CDR3 DNA sequence: TGTGCCAGCTCCAATGCGGGATCCAACTATGGCTACACCTTC.

J is TRBJ1-5 and V is TRBV4-2; D is ambiguous. Germline-derived CDR1 and CDR2 are LGHNA and YNFKEQ. The CDR3 runs 16 residues. V shed 0 bases and J shed 4 bases, with 13 bases lying between them. The CDR3 DNA follows: TGTGCCAGCAGCCAAGATCATGTGGAGAGGAATCAGCCCCAGCATTTT. Protein product: CASSQDHVERNQPQHF.

V gene TRBV4-1 combines with J gene TRBJ1-1, with D possibly matching TRBD1 (6 bases). This CDR3 is 16 amino acids long. Germline CDR1 reads MGHRA; CDR2 reads YSYEKL. Deletions cut 2 bases from V and 4 bases from J, with 17 bases between. The CDR3 DNA is TGCGCCAGCAGCCAAAATAACAGGGCAAGGGGCACTGAAGCTTTCTTT. Translated, it gives CASSQNNRARGTEAFF.

This sequence joins TRBV7-2 and TRBJ2-3; 8 nucleotides match TRBD2. Germline CDR1 is SGHTA and CDR2 is FQGNSA. The V segment lost 5 bases and the J segment 0 bases; nucleotides outside the gene matches: 7. The CDR3 length is 16 residues. For the CDR3, the DNA is TGTGCCAGCAGCCCCCATGGCGGGAGGAGCACAGATACGCAGTATTTT. Its protein is CASSPHGGRSTDTQYF.

The gene calls are TRBV6-1 and TRBJ1-2; 7 bases map to TRBD1. Looked up from germline, CDR1 is MNHNS and CDR2 is SASEGT. Trimming at V came to 6 bases and at J to 2 bases, leaving 3 bases not matched to a gene. CDR3 length: 13 amino acids. CDR3 region: CASSLGQNYGYTF. CDR3 bases: TGTGCCAGCAGCCTGGGACAGAACTATGGCTACACCTTC.

The chain joins TRBV27 to TRBJ2-6, with 14 bases matching TRBD2. After removal of 5 bases from V and 0 bases from J, the junction contained 3 bases not matched to a gene. Per germline, CDR1 MNHEY and CDR2 SMNVEV (reference sequence). The CDR3 has 18 residues. The chain's CDR3 is CASSRLAGGPSGANVLTF. The CDR3 DNA follows: TGTGCCAGCAGTCGACTAGCGGGGGGGCCCTCTGGGGCCAACGTCCTGACTTTC. Full variable domain (rest looked up from reference TRBV27 and TRBJ2-6): EAQVTQNPRYLITVTGKKLTVTCSQNMNHEYMSWYRQDPGLGLRQIYYSMNVEVTDKGDVPEGYKVSRKEKRNFPLILESPSPNQTSLYFCASSRLAGGPSGANVLTFGAGSRLTVL.

The rearrangement links TRBV5-8 to TRBJ1-5; 9 bases align to TRBD1. The V gene end was trimmed by 1 base and the J gene end by 4 bases; junction bases not matched to a gene: 6. The CDR3 loop spans 16 amino acids. Per the germline V gene, CDR1 is SGHTS and CDR2 is YDEGEE. DNA for the CDR3: TGTGCCAGCAGCTTGTTCGGACAGGGGCCTAATCAGCCCCAGCATTTT. Protein sequence: CASSLFGQGPNQPQHF. The variable domain in full, completed from reference TRBV5-8 and TRBJ1-5, reads EAGVTQSPTHLIKTRGQQATLRCSPISGHTSVYWYQQALGLGLQFLLWYDEGEERNRGNFPPRFSGRQFPNYSSELNVNALELEDSALYLCASSLFGQGPNQPQHFGDGTRLSIL.

This chain links TRBV7-2 with TRBJ1-1; D ambiguous. CDR1 and CDR2 from the germline V gene are SGHTA and FQGNSA. CDR3 length equals 15 residues. V lost 1 base and J lost 1, with 10 bases in between. The CDR3: CASSLGGTSNTEAFF. The DNA for the CDR3 is TGTGCCAGCAGCTTAGGTGGCACCTCGAACACTGAAGCTTTCTTT.

Only one count was recorded for this clone. The CDR3 protein is CASSESFREARIQYV. For the CDR3, the DNA is TGTGCCAGCAGTGAATCGTTTCGGGAGGCTCGGATACAGTACGTC. The J gene is TRBJ2-7, the V gene TRBV2, with 7 bases identical to TRBD2. This CDR3 comprises 15 residues. J gave up 10 bases and V 2 bases, and 14 bases lay outside the gene matches. Germline CDR1 SNHLY, CDR2 FYNNEI.

The chain couples TRBV5-4 to TRBJ2-3; weak D call: TRBD2 (5 bases). Germline CDR1 reads SGHNT; CDR2 reads YYREEE (reference sequence). The CDR3 loop spans 13 amino acids. The V gene lost 2 bases and the J gene lost 3 bases, with 7 bases spanning the gap. CDR3 residues: CASSLRGTDTQYF. The CDR3 nucleotides are TGTGCCAGCAGCTTACGGGGAACAGATACGCAGTATTTT. The variable domain in full, completed from reference TRBV5-4 and TRBJ2-3, reads ETGVTQSPTHLIKTRGQQVTLRCSSQSGHNTVSWYQQALGQGPQFIFQYYREEENGRGNFPPRFSGLQFPNYSSELNVNALELDDSALYLCASSLRGTDTQYFGPGTRLTVL.

This clone has only a few counts. A junction end diverges from the germline sequence, so it may reflect a read error. The gene calls are TRBV18 and TRBJ1-2; D may be TRBD1 (5 bases). The CDR3 is made up of 16 amino acids. CDR1 is KGHSH and CDR2 is LQKENI in the germline V gene. DNA for the CDR3: TGTGCCACCTCAAACCCCCCAGGGCGGGGTAACTATGGCTACACCTTC. Residues: CATSNPPGRGNYGYTF.

The V gene is TRBV5-1, the J gene TRBJ2-5, with a weak D call TRBD2 (6 bases). Germline V gives CDR1 SGHRS, CDR2 YFSETQ. The CDR3 has 17 amino acids. V shed 3 bases and J shed 2 bases, with 20 bases lying between them. Here the CDR3 DNA reads TGCGCCAGCAGCTCGTGGGGAGGTGGGAACTCGCAAGAGACCCAGTACTTC. It encodes CASSSWGGGNSQETQYF. The full variable domain, completed using reference TRBV5-1 and TRBJ2-5, is KAGVTQTPRYLIKTRGQQVTLSCSPISGHRSVSWYQQTPGQGLQFLFEYFSETQRNKGNFPGRFSGRQFSNSRSEMNVSTLELGDSALYLCASSSWGGGNSQETQYFGPGTRLLVL.

This rearrangement joins TRBV7-9 to TRBJ2-3; 10 nucleotides align to TRBD2. The V gene end was trimmed by 5 bases and the J gene end by 4 bases; junction bases not matched to a gene: 6. The CDR3 spans 15 residues. Germline lookup yields CDR1 SEHNR and CDR2 FQNEAQ (reference sequence). CDR3 loop: CASSKAGGPPDTQYF. The CDR3 DNA reads TGTGCCAGCAGCAAAGCGGGGGGGCCCCCAGATACGCAGTATTTT.

The V gene is TRBV28, the J gene TRBJ2-1; TRBD2 matches 9 bases. Germline CDR1 reads MDHEN; CDR2 reads SYDVKM. CDR3 size: 15 residues. V gave up 4 bases and J gave up 7 bases; unmatched junction bases: 8. This chain's CDR3 is CASSSGAGGKNEQFF. CDR3 DNA: TGTGCCAGCAGTTCTGGAGCGGGGGGTAAAAATGAGCAGTTCTTC.

This chain uses TRBV11-3 with TRBJ2-3; 7 nucleotides match TRBD1. With V trimmed by 5 bases and J by 3 bases, 11 bases remained unmatched. The CDR3 loop spans 16 amino acids. CDR1 is SGHNT and CDR2 is YENEEA in the germline V gene. CDR3 in DNA: TGTGCCAGCAGCCCAGGGACAGACAGCCGAACAGATACGCAGTATTTT. It yields the protein CASSPGTDSRTDTQYF.